Presented here are 17 T cell receptor beta chains from one specimen sequenced in a study of T cell repertoires in cytomegalovirus infection. The antigens these receptors bind are not known. TCRdb re-derived calls from the reads in MiXCR, one entry per CDR3 protein. The sample gives some 700,000 distinct CDR3 sequences, roughly 36% of which show up once; approximately 18% is in the top ten. Sequencing was performed on cultured PBMCs, taken from culture after CMV antigen stimulation. The receptors come from a human donor in good health (CMV status not recorded). Some clones in this sample may be carry-over from other donors' samples.

This clonotype was detected many times. The chain links TRBV7-2 to TRBJ1-2; no clear D. CDR1 SGHTA and CDR2 FQGNSA come from the germline V gene. The CDR3 totals 13 residues. The V and J ends lost 1 base and 3 bases respectively, with 6 bases between them. CDR3 region: CASSLVAYYGYTF. CDR3 bases: TGTGCCAGCAGCTTAGTTGCCTACTATGGCTACACCTTC.

This clonotype was observed a few times. The chain uses TRBV6-1 and TRBJ2-1, with TRBD2 identical over 12 bases. J gave up 5 bases and V 2 bases, and 10 bases lay outside the gene matches. The CDR3 totals 18 residues. CDR1 is MNHNS and CDR2 is SASEGT in the germline V gene. The CDR3 region is CASSELPPSSGGDNEQFF. The CDR3 DNA follows: TGTGCCAGCAGTGAACTCCCCCCCTCTAGCGGGGGGGACAATGAGCAGTTCTTC.

Here the CDR3 reads CSARGWYEQYF. Here the CDR3 DNA reads TGCAGTGCTCGGGGGTGGTACGAGCAGTACTTC. This sequence joins TRBV20-1 and TRBJ2-7; a weak D match, TRBD2 (6 bases). Germline CDR1 is DFQATT and CDR2 is SNEGSKA (reference sequence). This CDR3 has 11 residues. V was cut by 5 bases and J by 4 bases, with 9 bases left in between.

V usage is TRBV5-4 and J usage is TRBJ1-2, with TRBD1 as a possible D gene (6 bases). The CDR3 contains 16 residues. The germline CDR1 and CDR2 sequences are SGHNT and YYREEE (reference sequence). Trimming left V 0 bases short and J 4 bases short, with 16 bases between. In DNA, the CDR3 is TGTGCCAGCAGCTTGGGATACAGCGGGGGGGCCTATGGCTACACCTTC. Its protein product is CASSLGYSGGAYGYTF.

This clonotype was recorded a few times. The chain couples TRBV4-3 to TRBJ2-4; no definite D call. The germline V and J ends were trimmed by 1 base and 3 bases, with 10 bases remaining between them. The germline V gene encodes CDR1 LGHNA and CDR2 YSLEER. This CDR3 region has 15 residues. CDR3 residues: CASSQAWGYKNIQYF. The CDR3 coding sequence is TGCGCCAGCAGCCAAGCATGGGGATACAAAAACATTCAGTACTTC.

This clonotype came up many times. J is TRBJ2-1 and V is TRBV7-8; D perhaps matches TRBD2 (5 bases). The CDR3 is 17 amino acids. Germline V gene sequence: CDR1 SGHVS, CDR2 FQNEAQ. V lost 0 bases and J 0 bases, leaving 12 bases between the germline ends. DNA for the CDR3: TGTGCCAGCAGCTTAGCGGGTAGCGTAACCTCCTACAATGAGCAGTTCTTC. It specifies CASSLAGSVTSYNEQFF.

The gene calls are TRBV7-8 and TRBJ2-1, with 7 nucleotides matching TRBD1. The ends lost 3 bases at V and 4 bases at J; junction bases unmatched: 9. The length of the CDR3 is 16 residues. Germline CDR1 and CDR2: SGHVS and FQNEAQ. CDR3 nucleotide sequence: TGTGCCAGCAGCTTGTCCGCCGGGACAGTATACAATGAGCAGTTCTTC. The encoded protein is CASSLSAGTVYNEQFF.

The CDR3 region has the DNA TGCAGTGCCACAGAGGGGCCCGGAGGCCACTTT. Amino acid sequence: CSATEGPGGHF. The chain recombines TRBV20-1 with TRBJ1-6, with D possibly matching TRBD1 (5 bases). Trimming stripped 6 bases from V and 18 bases from J, with 18 bases between. The CDR3 covers 11 residues. Germline V CDR1 and CDR2: DFQATT, SNEGSKA (reference sequence).

The rearrangement joins TRBV27 to TRBJ1-6; maybe TRBD1 (5 bases). In germline, CDR1 is MNHEY, CDR2 SMNVEV (reference sequence). V gave up 2 bases and J gave up 8 bases, with 13 bases separating them. The CDR3 contains 15 residues. The CDR3 is CASSLGTGPDSPLHF. As DNA, the CDR3 is TGTGCCAGCAGTTTAGGGACGGGGCCTGATTCACCCCTCCACTTT.

The chain has TRBV9 and TRBJ1-2, with D perhaps TRBD1 (5 bases). This CDR3 has 10 amino acids. Trimming took 3 bases from V and 10 from J, leaving 7 bases between them. In germline, CDR1 is SGDLS, CDR2 YYNGEE. CDR3 sequence reads: CASSGGNYTF. The CDR3 coding sequence is TGTGCCAGCAGCGGGGGGAACTACACCTTC.

This rearrangement joins TRBV20-1 to TRBJ2-1, with unresolved D. The V and J ends lost 0 bases and 2 bases respectively, with 11 bases between them. The CDR3 covers 15 residues. The germline V gene has CDR1 DFQATT and CDR2 SNEGSKA (reference sequence). CDR3: CSARDLASPYNEQFF. The CDR3 DNA is TGCAGTGCTAGAGATCTGGCTAGTCCCTACAATGAGCAGTTCTTC.

The CDR3 loop reads CASSFDRVRGNTEAFF. The CDR3 DNA reads as TGTGCCAGCAGCTTCGACAGGGTTCGGGGGAACACTGAAGCTTTCTTT. The chain combines TRBV7-6 with TRBJ1-1; 7 positions match TRBD1. The CDR3 consists of 16 residues. The V segment lost 3 bases and the J segment 1 base; nucleotides outside the gene matches: 8. Germline loops: CDR1 SGHVS, CDR2 FNYEAQ.

The rearrangement joins TRBV5-1 to TRBJ1-2, with D possibly TRBD1 on 6 matching bases. Between the trimmed V and J ends, which lost 6 bases and 4 bases, there was a span of 19 bases. Germline V lookup: CDR1 SGHRS, CDR2 YFSETQ. The CDR3 is 15 residues long. DNA for the CDR3: TGCGCCAGCACCCCGGGCGGGAGGGGGACCTATGGCTACACCTTC. Amino acids: CASTPGGRGTYGYTF.

The chain has TRBV7-2 and TRBJ2-1; possibly TRBD1 for D (5 bases). Trimming pared 3 bases from V and 2 bases from J, leaving 11 bases between. CDR3 length equals 15 residues. Germline V lookup: CDR1 SGHTA, CDR2 FQGNSA. The CDR3 DNA is TGTGCCAGCAGCTTCAGGGATGGGACCTACAATGAGCAGTTCTTC. It is translated as CASSFRDGTYNEQFF.

This clonotype was recorded at least ten times. The chain is built from TRBV7-8 and TRBJ2-6; TRBD1 agrees at 8 bases. CDR1 and CDR2 (germline): SGHVS, FQNEAQ. This CDR3 has 19 residues. V gave up 5 bases and J gave up 0 bases; unmatched junction bases: 12. The CDR3 DNA is TGTGCCAGCAGCACCACGAGACAGGGGAGGATCTCTGGGGCCAACGTCCTGACTTTC. This codes for CASSTTRQGRISGANVLTF.

The table lists this clonotype with many counts. This sequence joins TRBV7-8 and TRBJ1-5; 9 bases agree with TRBD1. Germline V gene sequence: CDR1 SGHVS, CDR2 FQNEAQ. V trimming: 5 bases; J trimming: 7 bases; junction bases outside the gene matches: 15. The CDR3 runs 17 residues. As DNA, the CDR3 is TGTGCCAGCAGCCTCAGGACAGGGGCCTCCTCCGGGCAGCCCCAGCATTTT. It encodes CASSLRTGASSGQPQHF.

This chain joins TRBV6-8 and TRBJ2-7, with 8 bases identical to TRBD2. The ends lost 0 bases at V and 0 bases at J; junction bases unmatched: 1. The germline CDR1 and CDR2 sequences are MNHGY and SAAAGT. The CDR3 runs 15 residues. The CDR3 here is CASSYSSGDSYEQYF. The CDR3 DNA reads TGTGCCAGCAGTTACTCTAGCGGGGACTCCTACGAGCAGTACTTC.